These 2 T cell receptor beta chains share one sample of origin, sequenced in a study of CD8+CD57+ T cells in acquired aplastic anemia. TCR beta VDJ and CDR3 profiles were obtained from a genomic DNA template. TCRdb recomputed calls from the reads with MiXCR, one row per CDR3 protein. The sample yields roughly 58,000 distinct CDR3 sequences, less than 65% seen once. The specimen sequenced was sorted CD4+, CD8+, or CD8+CD57+ T cells (not recorded which) from PBMCs. The source of these receptors is a human donor in good health, serving as a control.

The V call is TRBV7-6, the J call TRBJ2-3; D call uncertain. The CDR3 loop spans 12 amino acids. Germline assignment: CDR1 SGHVS and CDR2 FNYEAQ. V was clipped by 8 bases and J by 0 bases, with 6 bases between them. The CDR3 nucleotides read TGTGCCAGCGGGGTTAGCACAGATACGCAGTATTTT. Translated: CASGVSTDTQYF.

The J gene is TRBJ1-2, the V gene TRBV24-1; D is unresolved. The ends were cut back, 11 bases at V and 4 bases at J, with 19 bases in the middle. CDR3 length: 14 amino acids. CDR1 is KGHDR, CDR2 SFDVKD, per germline. CDR3 sequence (DNA): TGTGCCAGCAGCGTAGCGGGTGTCGGCTATGGCTACACCTTC. It yields the protein CASSVAGVGYGYTF.